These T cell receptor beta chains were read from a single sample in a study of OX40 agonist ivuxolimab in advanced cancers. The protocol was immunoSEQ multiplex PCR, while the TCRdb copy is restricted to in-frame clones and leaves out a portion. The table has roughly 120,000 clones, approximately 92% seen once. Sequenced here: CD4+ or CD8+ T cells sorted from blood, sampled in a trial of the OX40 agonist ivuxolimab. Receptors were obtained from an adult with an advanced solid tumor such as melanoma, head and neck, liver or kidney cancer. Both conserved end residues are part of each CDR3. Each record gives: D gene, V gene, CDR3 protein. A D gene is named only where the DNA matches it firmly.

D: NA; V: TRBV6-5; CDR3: CASSYRGRPNSPLHF
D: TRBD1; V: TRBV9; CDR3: CASSVGQGETQYF
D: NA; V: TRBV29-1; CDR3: CSVGQDRGDTQYF
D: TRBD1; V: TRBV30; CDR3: CAWGRGQGQSGANVLTF
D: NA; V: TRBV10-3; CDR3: CAISESGRVYEQYF
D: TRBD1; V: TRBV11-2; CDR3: CASSFLRGLGNTIYF
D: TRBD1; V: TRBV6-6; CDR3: CASRRQGSPLHF
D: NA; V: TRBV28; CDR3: CASSRPEKQYF
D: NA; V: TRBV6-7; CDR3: CASLEGEVLTYGYTF
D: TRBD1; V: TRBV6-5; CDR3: CASRRDRADTQYF
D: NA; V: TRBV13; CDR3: CASSLGRVNTEAFF
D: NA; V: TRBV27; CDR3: CASSLAGLLTEAFF
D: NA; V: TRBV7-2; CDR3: CASSLGYRTTDTQYF
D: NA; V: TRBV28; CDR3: CASSLSGEAFF
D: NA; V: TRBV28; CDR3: CASSSGTAGNTIYF
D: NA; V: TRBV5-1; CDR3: CASSPTPGTDTQYF
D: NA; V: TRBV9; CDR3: CASSVSTDTQYF
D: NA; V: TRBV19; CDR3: CASSLSDVNYEQYF
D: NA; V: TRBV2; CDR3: CASTRQIYGYTF
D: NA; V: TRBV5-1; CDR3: CASSLAQETQYF
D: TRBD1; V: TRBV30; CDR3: CAWSHMFETGVTDTQYF
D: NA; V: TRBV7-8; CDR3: CASSLDEGTNYGYTF
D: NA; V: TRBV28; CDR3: CACRGGAPNYGYTF
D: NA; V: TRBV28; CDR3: CASSPDQETQYF
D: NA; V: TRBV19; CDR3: CASRPRDPTDTQYF
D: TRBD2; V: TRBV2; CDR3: CASSEAAGNSDEQYF
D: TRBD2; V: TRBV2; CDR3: CASSDRTSGDVTQYF
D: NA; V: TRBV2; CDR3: CASIPGKANEKLFF
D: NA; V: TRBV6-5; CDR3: CASSYSSGSGANVLTF
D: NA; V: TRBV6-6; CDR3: CASSYSLGMNTEAFF
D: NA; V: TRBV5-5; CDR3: CASSGEGPQYTEAFF
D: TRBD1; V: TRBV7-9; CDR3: CASSSTQGGINSPLHF
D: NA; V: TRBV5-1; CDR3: CASSRPPSYEQYF
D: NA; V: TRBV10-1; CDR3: CASSESTAAQETQYF
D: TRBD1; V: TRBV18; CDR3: CASSPLRDSFVF
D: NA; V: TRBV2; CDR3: CASSEQWGVYNEQFF
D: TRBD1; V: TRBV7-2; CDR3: CASSFDRGLSETQYF
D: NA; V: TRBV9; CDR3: CASSVDQGDTQYF
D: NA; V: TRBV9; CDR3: CASSVTGSIGELFF
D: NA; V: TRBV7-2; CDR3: CASSLLGGTKGNTIYF
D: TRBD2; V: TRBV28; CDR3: CASSPRPSGGDIQYF
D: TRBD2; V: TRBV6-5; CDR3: CASSSSWGGYEQYF
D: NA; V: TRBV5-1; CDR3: CASSLAGAGLTTDTQYF
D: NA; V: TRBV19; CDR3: CASSIAGNNSPLHF
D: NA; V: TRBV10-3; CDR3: CASCSGSNQPQHF
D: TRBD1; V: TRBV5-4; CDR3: CASSLPRDRGYEQYF
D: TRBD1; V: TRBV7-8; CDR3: CASSLMGTGLFDGYTF
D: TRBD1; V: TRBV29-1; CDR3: CSVLDRQSSGNTIYF
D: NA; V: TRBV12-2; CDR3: CASRPPRRDTQYF
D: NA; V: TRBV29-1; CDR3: CSASTGYYGYTF